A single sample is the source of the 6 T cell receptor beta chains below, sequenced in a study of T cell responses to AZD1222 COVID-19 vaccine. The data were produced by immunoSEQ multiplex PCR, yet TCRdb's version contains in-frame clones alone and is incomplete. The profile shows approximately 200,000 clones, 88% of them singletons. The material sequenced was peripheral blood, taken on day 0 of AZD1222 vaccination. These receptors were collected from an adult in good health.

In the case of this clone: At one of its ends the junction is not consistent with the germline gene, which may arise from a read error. The CDR3 sequence: CASSLAGSGGYTF. DNA for the CDR3: TGTGCCAGCAGCCTAGCAGGTTCCGGTGGCTACACCTTC. The chain has TRBV7-2 and TRBJ1-2; D is ambiguous. The CDR3 is 13 residues long. CDR1 and CDR2 (germline): SGHTA, FQGNSA.

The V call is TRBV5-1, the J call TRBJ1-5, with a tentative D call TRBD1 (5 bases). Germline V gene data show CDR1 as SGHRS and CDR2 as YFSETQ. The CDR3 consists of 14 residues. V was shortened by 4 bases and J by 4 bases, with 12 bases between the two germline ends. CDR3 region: CASSATGGNQPQHF. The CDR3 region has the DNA TGCGCCAGCAGCGCCACCGGGGGGAATCAGCCCCAGCATTTT.

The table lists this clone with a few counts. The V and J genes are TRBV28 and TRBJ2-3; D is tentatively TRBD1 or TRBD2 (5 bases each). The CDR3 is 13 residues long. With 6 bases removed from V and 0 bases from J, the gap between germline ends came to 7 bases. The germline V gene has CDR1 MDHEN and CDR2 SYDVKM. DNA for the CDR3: TGTGCCAGCAGGGGACCTAGCACAGATACGCAGTATTTT. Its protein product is CASRGPSTDTQYF.

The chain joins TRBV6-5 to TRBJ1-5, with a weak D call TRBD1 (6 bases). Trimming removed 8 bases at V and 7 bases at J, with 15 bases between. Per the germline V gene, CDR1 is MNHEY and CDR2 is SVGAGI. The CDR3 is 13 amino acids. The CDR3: CASGRGGLQPQHF. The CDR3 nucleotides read TGTGCCAGCGGTAGGGGGGGGCTACAGCCCCAGCATTTT.

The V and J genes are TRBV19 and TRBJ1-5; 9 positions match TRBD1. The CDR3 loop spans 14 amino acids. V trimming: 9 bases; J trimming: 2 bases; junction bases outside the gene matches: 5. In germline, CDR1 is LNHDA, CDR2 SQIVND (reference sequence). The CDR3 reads CASNRQGGNQPQHF. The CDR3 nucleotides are TGTGCCAGCAACCGACAGGGGGGCAATCAGCCCCAGCATTTT.

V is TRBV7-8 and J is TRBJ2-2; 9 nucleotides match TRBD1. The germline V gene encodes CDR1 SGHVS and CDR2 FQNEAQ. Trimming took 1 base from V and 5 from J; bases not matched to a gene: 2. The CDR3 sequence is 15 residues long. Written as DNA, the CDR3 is TGTGCCAGCAGCTTAGTGGGACAGGGAACCGGGGAGCTGTTTTTT. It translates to CASSLVGQGTGELFF.